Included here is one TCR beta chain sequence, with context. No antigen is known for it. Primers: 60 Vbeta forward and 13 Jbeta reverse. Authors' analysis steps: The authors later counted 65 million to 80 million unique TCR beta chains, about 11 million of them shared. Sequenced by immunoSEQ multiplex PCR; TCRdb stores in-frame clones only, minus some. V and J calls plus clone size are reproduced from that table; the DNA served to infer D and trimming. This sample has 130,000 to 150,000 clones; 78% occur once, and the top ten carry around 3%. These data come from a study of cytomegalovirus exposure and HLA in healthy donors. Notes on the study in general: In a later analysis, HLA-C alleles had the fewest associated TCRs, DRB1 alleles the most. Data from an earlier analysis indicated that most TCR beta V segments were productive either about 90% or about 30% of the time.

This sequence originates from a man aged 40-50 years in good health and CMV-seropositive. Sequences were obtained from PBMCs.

The CDR3 DNA reads as TGTGCCAGTAGTCCCCACAGGGTACCGGAGACCCAGTACTTC. Its protein product is CASSPHRVPETQYF. J is TRBJ2-5 and V is TRBV19; D might be TRBD1 (6 bases). Per germline, CDR1 LNHDA and CDR2 SQIVND (reference sequence). This CDR3 comprises 14 residues. V lost 5 bases, J lost 5 bases, and 15 bases lay in between.